What follows describes a single T cell receptor beta chain. Its antigen is unidentified. The assay was immunoSEQ multiplex PCR, and TCRdb's table has in-frame clones only and misses some. This table holds several thousand clones, around four fifths found once. This sample is part of a study of PD-1 blockade in classical Hodgkin lymphoma. Regarding the study as a whole: The diversity seen at baseline in complete responders resembled that of newly diagnosed patients. Unlike CD8+ TCR diversity, which did not rise significantly by C4D1, CD4+ TCR diversity did. Those patients who began receiving nivolumab less than 1 year after ASCT had lower diversity, and they were excluded.

Each patient relapsed following autologous stem cell transplantation, and prior brentuximab vedotin exposure differed. Complete response, partial response or progressive disease constituted the best response categories observed. The origin of this receptor is a human donor with classical Hodgkin lymphoma. Here the sequenced sample was peripheral blood mononuclear cells (PBMCs), taken at baseline.

The CDR3: CASSFRDRNLDGYTF. In nucleotides, the CDR3 is TGTGCCAGCAGTTTCCGGGACAGAAATTTGGATGGCTACACCTTC. The chain carries TRBV28 and TRBJ1-2, with 7 bases identical to TRBD1. This CDR3 region has 15 residues. V lost 3 bases, J lost 6 bases, and 10 bases stayed unmatched. Germline assignment: CDR1 MDHEN and CDR2 SYDVKM.